These T cell receptor beta chains were read from a single sample in a study of vaccination effects on CD4 cells after COVID-19. No antigen is known for these receptors. Only in-frame clones appear in the TCRdb table, and some are missing; sequencing was by immunoSEQ multiplex PCR. The sample yields 45,000 to 70,000 clones, roughly three quarters seen once. This sample comprised CD4+ T cells from PBMCs cultured with HIV peptides, obtained before COVID-19 vaccination. The receptors were gathered from a human donor who had a prior SARS-CoV-2 infection. CDR3s include the opening cysteine and the closing phenylalanine or tryptophan. D genes are given only for firm matches. The listing skips clone size in some rows; elsewhere it reads once, few, many or a size class.

size	V	D	J	CDR3	DNA
few	TRBV4-1	TRBD1	TRBJ1-2	CASSLRDRGLASNYGYTF	TGCGCCAGCAGCCTACGGGACAGGGGATTGGCCTCTAACTATGGCTACACCTTC
few	TRBV5-4	NA	TRBJ2-3	CASSFGPNPNTQYF	TGTGCCAGCAGCTTTGGCCCGAACCCCAATACGCAGTATTTT
NA	TRBV19	NA	TRBJ2-7	CASMSDSYEQYF	TGTGCCAGTATGAGCGATTCCTACGAGCAGTACTTC
NA	TRBV5-1	NA	TRBJ2-6	CASSLGGTLATGANVLTF	TGCGCCAGCAGCTTGGGGGGGACACTTGCGACTGGGGCCAACGTCCTGACTTTC
NA	TRBV12-3/TRBV12-4	NA	TRBJ1-2	CASGTNSYGYTF	TGTGCCAGCGGGACTAATTCCTATGGCTACACCTTC
NA	TRBV7-8	TRBD2	TRBJ2-6	CASSLAGTSGSGANVLTF	TGTGCCAGCAGCTTAGCCGGGACTAGCGGCTCTGGGGCCAACGTCCTGACTTTC
NA	TRBV11-1	TRBD1	TRBJ2-7	CASSLYGTGPYEQYF	TGTGCCAGCAGCTTGTACGGGACAGGGCCCTACGAGCAGTACTTC
NA	TRBV10-3	NA	TRBJ1-3	CAISTSGNTIYF	TGTGCCATCTCCACCTCTGGAAACACCATATATTTT
NA	TRBV2	NA	TRBJ1-1	CASSEDSNTEAFF	TGTGCCAGCAGTGAAGACAGCAACACTGAAGCTTTCTTT
NA	TRBV11-3	TRBD1	TRBJ2-1	CASRDRAFLNEQFF	TGTGCCAGCAGGGACAGGGCCTTTCTCAATGAGCAGTTCTTC